This T cell receptor beta chain stems from a study of shared clonotypes between healthy human individuals. Study-wide results and limits: Estimated richness values were generally larger in naive subsets than in memory subsets. Researchers sampled blood only, noting tissue repertoires likely differ.

The repertoire was sequenced with immunoSEQ multiplex PCR; TCRdb's copy has only in-frame clones and lacks some. The data contain some 1,400,000 clones, around 95% of them seen just once; the ten biggest clones take up approximately 1.2%. With 6 bases clipped from V and 6 bases from J, the junction kept 11 bases outside the gene matches. The CDR3 contains 16 residues. Germline assignment: CDR1 SGHRS and CDR2 YFSETQ. To note about this clone: Its antigen is unknown.

Study donors comprised healthy, HIV-negative adults devoid of recent acute infection or vaccination. This receptor was obtained from a man under 40 in good health. This chain joins TRBV5-1 and TRBJ2-2; 10 bases fit TRBD1. Input material: naive CD4+ T cells sorted from blood. Sample subset: CD45RA+ positively selected. This chain's CDR3 is CASKSSGQGVAGELFF. CDR3 in DNA: TGCGCCAGCAAATCATCCGGACAGGGGGTCGCCGGGGAGCTGTTTTTT.